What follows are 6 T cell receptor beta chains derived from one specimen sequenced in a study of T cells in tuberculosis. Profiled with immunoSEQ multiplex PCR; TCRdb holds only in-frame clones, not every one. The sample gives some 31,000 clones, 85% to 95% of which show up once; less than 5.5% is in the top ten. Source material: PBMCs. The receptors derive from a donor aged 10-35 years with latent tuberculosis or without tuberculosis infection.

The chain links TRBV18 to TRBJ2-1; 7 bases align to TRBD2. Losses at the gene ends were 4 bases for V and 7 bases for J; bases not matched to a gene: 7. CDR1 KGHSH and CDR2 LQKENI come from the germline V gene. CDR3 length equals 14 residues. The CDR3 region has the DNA TGTGCCAGCTCACGAGGACTAGAAGGAAATGAGCAGTTCTTC. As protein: CASSRGLEGNEQFF. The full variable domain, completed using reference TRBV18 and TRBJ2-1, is NAGVMQNPRHLVRRRGQEARLRCSPMKGHSHVYWYRQLPEEGLKFMVYLQKENIIDESGMPKERFSAEFPKEGPSILRIQQVVRGDSAAYFCASSRGLEGNEQFFGPGTRLTVL.

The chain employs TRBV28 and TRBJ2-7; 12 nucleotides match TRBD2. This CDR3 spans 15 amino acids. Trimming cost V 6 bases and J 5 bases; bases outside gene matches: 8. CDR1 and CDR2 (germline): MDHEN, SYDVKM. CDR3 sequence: CASSRLAGGPHEQYF. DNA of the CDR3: TGTGCCAGCAGCCGGCTAGCGGGAGGGCCACACGAGCAGTACTTC.

CDR3 sequence reads: CASRPTGLWSPLHF. The CDR3 region has the DNA TGTGCCAGCAGACCTACAGGGTTATGGTCACCCCTCCACTTT. V gene TRBV7-9 combines with J gene TRBJ1-6, with D possibly matching TRBD1 (6 bases). This CDR3 spans 14 amino acids. Trimming shortened V by 6 bases and J by 10 bases, and 16 bases separated the two germline ends. Germline CDR1 reads SEHNR; CDR2 reads FQNEAQ (reference sequence).

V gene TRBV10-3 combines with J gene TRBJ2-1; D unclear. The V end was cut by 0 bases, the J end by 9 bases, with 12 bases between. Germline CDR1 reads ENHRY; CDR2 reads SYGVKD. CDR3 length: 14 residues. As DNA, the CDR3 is TGTGCCATCAGTGAGTCTGAGCTCCCAATTGAGCAGTTCTTC. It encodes CAISESELPIEQFF.

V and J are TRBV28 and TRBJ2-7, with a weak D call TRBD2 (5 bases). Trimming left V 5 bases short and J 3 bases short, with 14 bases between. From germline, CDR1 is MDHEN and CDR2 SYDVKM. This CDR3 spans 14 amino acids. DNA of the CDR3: TGTGCCAGCAGTCTATCCAGGAGGTACTACGAGCAGTACTTC. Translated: CASSLSRRYYEQYF.

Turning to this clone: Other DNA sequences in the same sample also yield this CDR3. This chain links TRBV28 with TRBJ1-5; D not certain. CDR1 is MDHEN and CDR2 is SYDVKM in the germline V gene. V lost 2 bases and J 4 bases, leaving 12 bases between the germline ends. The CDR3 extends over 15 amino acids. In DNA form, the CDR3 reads TGTGCCAGCAGTTTAGTCACAGCAAGTAATCAGCCCCAGCATTTT. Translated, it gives CASSLVTASNQPQHF. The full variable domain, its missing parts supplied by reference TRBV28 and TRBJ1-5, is DVKVTQSSRYLVKRTGEKVFLECVQDMDHENMFWYRQDPGLGLRLIYFSYDVKMKEKGDIPEGYSVSREKKERFSLILESASTNQTSMYLCASSLVTASNQPQHFGDGTRLSIL.